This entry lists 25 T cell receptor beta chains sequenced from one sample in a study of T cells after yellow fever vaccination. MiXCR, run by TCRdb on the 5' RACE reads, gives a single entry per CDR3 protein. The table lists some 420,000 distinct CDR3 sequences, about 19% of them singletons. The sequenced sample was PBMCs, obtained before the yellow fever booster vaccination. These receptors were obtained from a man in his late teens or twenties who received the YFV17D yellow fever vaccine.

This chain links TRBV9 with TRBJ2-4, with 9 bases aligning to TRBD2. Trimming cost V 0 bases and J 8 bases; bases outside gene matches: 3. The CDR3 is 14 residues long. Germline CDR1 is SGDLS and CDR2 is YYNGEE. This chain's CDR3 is CASSVDSGGDIQYF. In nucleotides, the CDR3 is TGTGCCAGCAGCGTAGATAGCGGGGGAGACATTCAGTACTTC.

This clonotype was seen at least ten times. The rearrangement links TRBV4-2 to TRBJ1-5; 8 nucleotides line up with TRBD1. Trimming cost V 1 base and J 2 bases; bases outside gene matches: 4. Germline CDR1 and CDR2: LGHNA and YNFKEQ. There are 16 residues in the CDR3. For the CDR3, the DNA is TGTGCCAGCAGCCAAGGGGCACAGGGGGGCAATCAGCCCCAGCATTTT. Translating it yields CASSQGAQGGNQPQHF.

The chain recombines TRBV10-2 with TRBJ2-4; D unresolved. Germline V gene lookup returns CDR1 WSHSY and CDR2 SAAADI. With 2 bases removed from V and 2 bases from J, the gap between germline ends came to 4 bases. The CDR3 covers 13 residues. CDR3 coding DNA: TGCGCCAGCAGTGAGGCCTCCAAAAACATTCAGTACTTC. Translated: CASSEASKNIQYF.

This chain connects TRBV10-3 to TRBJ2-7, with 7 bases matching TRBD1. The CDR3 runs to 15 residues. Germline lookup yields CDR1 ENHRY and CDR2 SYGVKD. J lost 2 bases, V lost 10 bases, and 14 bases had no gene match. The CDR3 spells CATSTPGQPPYEQYF. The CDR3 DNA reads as TGTGCCACCTCGACTCCGGGACAGCCCCCCTACGAGCAGTACTTC.

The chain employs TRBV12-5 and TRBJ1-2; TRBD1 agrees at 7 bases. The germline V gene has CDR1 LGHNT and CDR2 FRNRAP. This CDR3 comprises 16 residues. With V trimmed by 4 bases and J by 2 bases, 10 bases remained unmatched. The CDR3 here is CASGWTPDRSNYGYTF. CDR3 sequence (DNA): TGTGCTAGTGGTTGGACACCGGACAGGAGCAACTATGGCTACACCTTC.

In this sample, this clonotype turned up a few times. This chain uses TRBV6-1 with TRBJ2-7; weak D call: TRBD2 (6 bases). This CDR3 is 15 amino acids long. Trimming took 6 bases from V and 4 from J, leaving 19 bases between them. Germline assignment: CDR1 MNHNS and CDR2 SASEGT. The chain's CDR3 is CASSAYRDGSYEQYV. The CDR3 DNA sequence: TGTGCCAGCAGCGCCTACCGGGACGGGAGTTACGAGCAGTACGTC.

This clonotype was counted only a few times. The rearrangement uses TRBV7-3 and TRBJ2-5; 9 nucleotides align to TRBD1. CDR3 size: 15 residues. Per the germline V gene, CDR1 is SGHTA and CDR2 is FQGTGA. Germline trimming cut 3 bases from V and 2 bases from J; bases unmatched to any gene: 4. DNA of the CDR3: TGTGCCAGCAGCTTGGGACAGGGTATGCAAGAGACCCAGTACTTC. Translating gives CASSLGQGMQETQYF.

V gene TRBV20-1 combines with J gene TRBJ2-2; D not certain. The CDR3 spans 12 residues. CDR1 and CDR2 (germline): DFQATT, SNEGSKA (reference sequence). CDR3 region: CGAGSNTGELFF. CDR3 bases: TGCGGCGCCGGGTCGAACACCGGGGAGCTGTTTTTT.

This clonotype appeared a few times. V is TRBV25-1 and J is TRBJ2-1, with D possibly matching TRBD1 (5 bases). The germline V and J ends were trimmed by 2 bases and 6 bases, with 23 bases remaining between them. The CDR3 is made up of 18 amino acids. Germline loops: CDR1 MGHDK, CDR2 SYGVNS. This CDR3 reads CASSEQGTDRKTVNEQFF. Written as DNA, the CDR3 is TGTGCCAGCAGTGAACAGGGAACAGATCGGAAGACAGTCAATGAGCAGTTCTTC.

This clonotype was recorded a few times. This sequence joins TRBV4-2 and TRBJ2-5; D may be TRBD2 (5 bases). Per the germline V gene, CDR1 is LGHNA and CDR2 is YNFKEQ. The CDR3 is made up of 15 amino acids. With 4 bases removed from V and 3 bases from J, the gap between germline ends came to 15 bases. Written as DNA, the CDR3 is TGTGCCAGCAGCCTGGAGGAAGCAGAGAAAGAGACCCAGTACTTC. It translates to CASSLEEAEKETQYF.

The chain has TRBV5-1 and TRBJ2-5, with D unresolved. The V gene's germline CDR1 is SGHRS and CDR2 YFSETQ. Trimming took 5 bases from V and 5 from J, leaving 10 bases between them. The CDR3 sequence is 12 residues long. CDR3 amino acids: CASRELRETQYF. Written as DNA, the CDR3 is TGCGCCAGCAGGGAACTAAGGGAGACCCAGTACTTC. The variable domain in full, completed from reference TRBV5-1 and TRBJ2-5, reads KAGVTQTPRYLIKTRGQQVTLSCSPISGHRSVSWYQQTPGQGLQFLFEYFSETQRNKGNFPGRFSGRQFSNSRSEMNVSTLELGDSALYLCASRELRETQYFGPGTRLLVL.

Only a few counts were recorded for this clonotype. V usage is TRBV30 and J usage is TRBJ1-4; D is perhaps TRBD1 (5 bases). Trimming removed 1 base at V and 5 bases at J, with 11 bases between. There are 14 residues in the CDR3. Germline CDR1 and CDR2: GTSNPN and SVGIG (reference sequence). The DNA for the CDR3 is TGTGCCTGGAGTGCCGGGACGTCGAATGAAAAACTGTTTTTT. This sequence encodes CAWSAGTSNEKLFF.

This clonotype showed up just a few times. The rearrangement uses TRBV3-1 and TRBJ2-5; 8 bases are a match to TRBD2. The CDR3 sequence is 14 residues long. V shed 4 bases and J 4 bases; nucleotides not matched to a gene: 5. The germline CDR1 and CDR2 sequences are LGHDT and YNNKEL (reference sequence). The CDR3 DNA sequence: TGTGCCAGCAGCCTTAGCGGGACACGAGAGACCCAGTACTTC. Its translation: CASSLSGTRETQYF.

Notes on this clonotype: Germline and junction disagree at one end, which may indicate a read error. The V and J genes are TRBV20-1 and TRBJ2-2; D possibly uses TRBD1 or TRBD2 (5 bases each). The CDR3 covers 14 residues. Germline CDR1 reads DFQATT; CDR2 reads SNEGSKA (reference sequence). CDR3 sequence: CSARGVGTTGELFF. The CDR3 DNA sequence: TGCAGTGCCAGAGGGGTTGGGACCACCGGGGAGCTGTTTTTT.

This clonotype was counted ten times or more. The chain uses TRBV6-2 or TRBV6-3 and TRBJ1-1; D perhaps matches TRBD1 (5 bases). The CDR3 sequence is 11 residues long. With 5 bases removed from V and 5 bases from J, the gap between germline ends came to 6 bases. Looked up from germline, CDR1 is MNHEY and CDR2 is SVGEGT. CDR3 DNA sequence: TGTGCCAGCAGTCAGGGTACTGAAGCTTTCTTT. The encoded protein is CASSQGTEAFF.

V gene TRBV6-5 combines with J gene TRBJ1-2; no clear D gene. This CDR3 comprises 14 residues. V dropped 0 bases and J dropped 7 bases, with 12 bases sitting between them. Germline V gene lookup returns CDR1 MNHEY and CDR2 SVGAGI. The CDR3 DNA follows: TGTGCCAGCAGTTACTCGGGTAACGGTGGTGGCTACACCTTC. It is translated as CASSYSGNGGGYTF.

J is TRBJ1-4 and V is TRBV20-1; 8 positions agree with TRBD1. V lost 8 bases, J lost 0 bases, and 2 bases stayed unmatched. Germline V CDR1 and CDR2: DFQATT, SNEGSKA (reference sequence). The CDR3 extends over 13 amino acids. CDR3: CSTTGATNEKLFF. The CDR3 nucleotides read TGCAGTACGACAGGGGCAACTAATGAAAAACTGTTTTTT.

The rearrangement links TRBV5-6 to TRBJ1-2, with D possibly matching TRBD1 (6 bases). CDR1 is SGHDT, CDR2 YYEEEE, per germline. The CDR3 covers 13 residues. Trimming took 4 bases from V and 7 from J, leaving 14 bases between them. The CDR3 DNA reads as TGTGCCAGCAGCAGGGGGACACTCGGTGGCTACACCTTC. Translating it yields CASSRGTLGGYTF.

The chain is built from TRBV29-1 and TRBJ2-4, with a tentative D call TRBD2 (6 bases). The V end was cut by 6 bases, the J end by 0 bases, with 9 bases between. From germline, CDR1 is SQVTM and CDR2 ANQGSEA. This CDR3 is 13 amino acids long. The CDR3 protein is CSVWDLAKNIQYF. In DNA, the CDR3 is TGCAGCGTGTGGGACTTAGCCAAAAACATTCAGTACTTC. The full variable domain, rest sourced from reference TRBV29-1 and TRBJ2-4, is SAVISQKPSRDICQRGTSLTIQCQVDSQVTMMFWYRQQPGQSLTLIATANQGSEATYESGFVIDKFPISRPNLTFSTLTVSNMSPEDSSIYLCSVWDLAKNIQYFGAGTRLSVL.

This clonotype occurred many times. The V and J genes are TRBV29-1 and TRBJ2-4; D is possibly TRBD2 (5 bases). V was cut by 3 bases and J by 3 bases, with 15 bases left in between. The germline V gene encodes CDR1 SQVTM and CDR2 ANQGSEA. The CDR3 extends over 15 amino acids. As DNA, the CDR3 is TGCAGCGTTGAGGATCCACATCGGGGCAAAAACATTCAGTACTTC. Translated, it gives CSVEDPHRGKNIQYF.

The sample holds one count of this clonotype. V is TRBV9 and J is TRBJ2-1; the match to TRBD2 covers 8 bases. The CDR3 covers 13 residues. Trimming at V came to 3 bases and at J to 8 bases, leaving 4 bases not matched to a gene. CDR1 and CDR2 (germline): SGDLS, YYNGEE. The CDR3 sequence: CASSGGLAYEQFF. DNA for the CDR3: TGTGCCAGCAGCGGCGGACTAGCCTATGAGCAGTTCTTC.

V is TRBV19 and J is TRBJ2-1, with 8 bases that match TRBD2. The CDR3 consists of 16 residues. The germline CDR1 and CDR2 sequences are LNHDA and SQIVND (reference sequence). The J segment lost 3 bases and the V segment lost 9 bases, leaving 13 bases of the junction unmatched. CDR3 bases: TGTGCCAGCTTAGTGAGCGGGGGAAACCTCTACAATGAGCAGTTCTTC. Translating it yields CASLVSGGNLYNEQFF. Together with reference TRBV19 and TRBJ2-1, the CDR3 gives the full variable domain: DGGITQSPKYLFRKEGQNVTLSCEQNLNHDAMYWYRQDPGQGLRLIYYSQIVNDFQKGDIAEGYSVSREKKESFPLTVTSAQKNPTAFYLCASLVSGGNLYNEQFFGPGTRLTVL.

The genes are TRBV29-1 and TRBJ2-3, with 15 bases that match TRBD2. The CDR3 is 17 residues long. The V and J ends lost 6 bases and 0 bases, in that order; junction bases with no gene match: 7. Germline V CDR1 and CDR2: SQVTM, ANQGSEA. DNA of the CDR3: TGCAGCGTCGCCGGGACTAGCGGGAGGACTAGCACAGATACGCAGTATTTT. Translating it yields CSVAGTSGRTSTDTQYF.

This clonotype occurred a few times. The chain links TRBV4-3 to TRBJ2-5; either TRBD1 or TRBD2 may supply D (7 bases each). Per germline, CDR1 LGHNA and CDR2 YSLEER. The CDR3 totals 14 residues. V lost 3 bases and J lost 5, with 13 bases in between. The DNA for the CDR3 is TGCGCCAGCAGCCATCAGCAGGGGGGGGAGACCCAGTACTTC. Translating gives CASSHQQGGETQYF.

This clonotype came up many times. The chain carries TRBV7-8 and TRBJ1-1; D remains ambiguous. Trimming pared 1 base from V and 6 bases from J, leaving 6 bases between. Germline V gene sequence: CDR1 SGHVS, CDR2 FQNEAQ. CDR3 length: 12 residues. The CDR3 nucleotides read TGTGCCAGCAGCTTAGATTCGGCTGAAGCTTTCTTT. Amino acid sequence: CASSLDSAEAFF.